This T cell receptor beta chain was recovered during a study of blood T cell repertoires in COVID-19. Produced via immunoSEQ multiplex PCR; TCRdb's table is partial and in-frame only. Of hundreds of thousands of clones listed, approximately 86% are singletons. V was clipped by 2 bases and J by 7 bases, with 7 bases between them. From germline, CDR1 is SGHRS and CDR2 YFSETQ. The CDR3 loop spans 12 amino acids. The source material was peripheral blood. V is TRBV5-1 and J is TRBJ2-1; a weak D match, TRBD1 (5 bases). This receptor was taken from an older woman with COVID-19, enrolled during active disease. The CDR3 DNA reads TGCGCCAGCAGCTTTTCAGGGAATGAGCAGTTCTTC. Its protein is CASSFSGNEQFF. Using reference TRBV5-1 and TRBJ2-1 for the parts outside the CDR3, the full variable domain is KAGVTQTPRYLIKTRGQQVTLSCSPISGHRSVSWYQQTPGQGLQFLFEYFSETQRNKGNFPGRFSGRQFSNSRSEMNVSTLELGDSALYLCASSFSGNEQFFGPGTRLTVL.